This TCR beta chain was identified in a study of T cells in Graves' hyperthyroidism and ophthalmopathy. Overall study findings and caveats: By a 13 V-J model, ophthalmopathy was set apart from stable hyperthyroidism. Most expanded thyroid clonotypes above 0.001 recurred in blood.

This clonotype showed up many times. Its specificity is unknown. The germline V gene encodes CDR1 SGHRS and CDR2 YFSETQ. The CDR3 spans 16 residues. V shed 4 bases and J 0 bases; nucleotides not matched to a gene: 6. When hyperthyroidism was first diagnosed, the blood sample was taken, preceding any ophthalmopathy symptoms. Regions amplified from RNA transcripts were the TCR beta CDR3 regions. The HTBI primer set served for first-round RT-PCR of the TCR CDR3. TCRdb called the multiplex PCR reads again in MiXCR, with one record for every CDR3 protein. The sample has fewer than 300,000 distinct CDR3 sequences, approximately 26% seen once.

The rearrangement links TRBV5-1 to TRBJ2-7, with 11 bases identical to TRBD2. The sequence came from a man aged 40-49 years with Graves' hyperthyroidism that later progressed to Graves' ophthalmopathy. The sequenced material came from blood. The chain's CDR3 is CASSGGTSGSSYEQYF. The CDR3 DNA reads as TGCGCCAGCAGCGGGGGGACTAGCGGAAGCTCCTACGAGCAGTACTTC.